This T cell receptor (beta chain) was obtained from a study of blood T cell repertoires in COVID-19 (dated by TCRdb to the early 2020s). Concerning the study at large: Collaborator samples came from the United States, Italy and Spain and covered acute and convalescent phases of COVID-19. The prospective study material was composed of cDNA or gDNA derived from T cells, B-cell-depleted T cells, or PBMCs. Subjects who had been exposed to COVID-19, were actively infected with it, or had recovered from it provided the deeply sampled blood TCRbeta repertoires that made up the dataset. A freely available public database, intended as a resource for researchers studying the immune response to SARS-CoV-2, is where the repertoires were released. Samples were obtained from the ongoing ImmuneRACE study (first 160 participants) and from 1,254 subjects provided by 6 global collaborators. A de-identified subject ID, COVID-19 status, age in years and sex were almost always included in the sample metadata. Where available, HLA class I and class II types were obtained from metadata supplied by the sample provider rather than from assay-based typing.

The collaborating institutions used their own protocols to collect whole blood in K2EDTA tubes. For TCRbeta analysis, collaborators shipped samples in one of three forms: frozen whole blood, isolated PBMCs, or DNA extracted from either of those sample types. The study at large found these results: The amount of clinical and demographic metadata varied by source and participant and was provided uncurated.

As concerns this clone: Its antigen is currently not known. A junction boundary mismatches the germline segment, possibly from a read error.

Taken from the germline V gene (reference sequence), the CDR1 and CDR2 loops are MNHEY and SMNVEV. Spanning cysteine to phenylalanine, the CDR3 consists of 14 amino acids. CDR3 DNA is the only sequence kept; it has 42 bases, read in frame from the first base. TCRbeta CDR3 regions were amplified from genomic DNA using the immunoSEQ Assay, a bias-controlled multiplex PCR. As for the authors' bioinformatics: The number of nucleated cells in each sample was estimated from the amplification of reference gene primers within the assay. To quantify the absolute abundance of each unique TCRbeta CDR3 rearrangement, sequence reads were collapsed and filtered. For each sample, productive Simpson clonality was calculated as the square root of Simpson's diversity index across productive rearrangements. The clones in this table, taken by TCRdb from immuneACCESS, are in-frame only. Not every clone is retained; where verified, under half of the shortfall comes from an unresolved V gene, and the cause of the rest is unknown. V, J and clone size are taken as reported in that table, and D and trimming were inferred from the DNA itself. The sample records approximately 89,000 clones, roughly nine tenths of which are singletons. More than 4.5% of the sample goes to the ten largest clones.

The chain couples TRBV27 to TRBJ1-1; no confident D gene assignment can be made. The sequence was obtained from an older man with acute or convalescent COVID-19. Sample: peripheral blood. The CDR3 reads CAGSLSGPGAEAFF. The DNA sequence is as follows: TGTGCCGGCAGTTTATCGGGCCCCGGGGCTGAAGCTTTCTTT.